The 8 T cell receptor beta chains given below trace back to one sample, sequenced in a study of metastatic and nonmetastatic thyroid tumors. TCRdb re-clonotyped the PCR reads through MiXCR. This table has approximately 16,000 clones, 27% appearing once. Until they underwent thyroid surgery, no patient had received any treatment. The sequenced sample consisted of adjacent normal tissue. The receptors were gathered from a female donor with papillary thyroid cancer or a benign thyroid nodule (not recorded which). Some clones in this sample may be carry-over from other donors' samples.

This clone has just a few counts. The chain couples TRBV6-2 or TRBV6-3 to TRBJ1-4; 9 positions match TRBD1. The CDR3 is 14 amino acids. Germline V gives CDR1 MNHEY, CDR2 SVGEGT. V was clipped by 6 bases and J by 7 bases; unmatched bases: 6. The DNA for the CDR3 is TGTGCCAGCAGAATACAGGGGGCGAGTGAAAAACTGTTTTTT. Its translation is CASRIQGASEKLFF.

The chain combines TRBV20-1 with TRBJ2-1; 15 nucleotides match TRBD2. The germline CDR1 and CDR2 sequences are DFQATT and SNEGSKA (reference sequence). The CDR3 is 16 residues long. J lost 15 bases, V lost 5 bases, and 17 bases had no gene match. CDR3 bases: TGCAGTGCTCCTTCGGGACTAGCGGGAGGCCCTAGATTTGGGTTCTTC. Translated: CSAPSGLAGGPRFGFF.

This clone was picked up a small number of times. The chain has TRBV6-1 and TRBJ2-3; D might be TRBD2 (6 bases). CDR3 length: 15 amino acids. The V end was cut by 5 bases, the J end by 1 base, with 13 bases between. The germline CDR1 and CDR2 sequences are MNHNS and SASEGT. CDR3 residues: CASSSWRDRTDTQYF. Written as DNA, the CDR3 is TGTGCCAGCAGTTCATGGCGGGATCGCACAGATACGCAGTATTTT.

In its sample, this clone was seen a few times. An end of the junction differs from the germline gene, which may be a read error. The chain has TRBV27 and TRBJ1-2; 10 bases align to TRBD1. The CDR3 loop spans 15 amino acids. Per germline, CDR1 MNHEY and CDR2 SMNVEV (reference sequence). This chain's CDR3 is CANSLMTGGTYGYTF. The CDR3 region has the DNA TGTGCCAACAGTCTCATGACAGGGGGCACCTATGGCTACACCTTC.

This clone was counted many times. The rearrangement joins TRBV13 to TRBJ1-2, with TRBD1 matching 7 bases. V lost 4 bases to trimming and J lost 3 bases; unmatched junction nucleotides: 17. The CDR3 covers 18 residues. From germline, CDR1 is PRHDT and CDR2 FYEKMQ (reference sequence). The CDR3 sequence: CASSSRGPKEGAYYGYTF. CDR3 bases: TGTGCCAGCAGCTCAAGAGGACCTAAAGAGGGGGCTTACTATGGCTACACCTTC.

This clone was detected many times. V gene TRBV28 combines with J gene TRBJ1-3; D possibly corresponds to TRBD1 (6 bases). Germline CDR1 and CDR2: MDHEN and SYDVKM. This CDR3 contains 16 residues. V was shortened by 5 bases and J by 2 bases, with 16 bases between the two germline ends. CDR3 sequence reads: CASSPAGGFAGNTIYF. The CDR3 DNA is TGTGCCAGCAGTCCAGCCGGGGGCTTTGCTGGAAACACCATATATTTT.

The chain carries TRBV6-2 or TRBV6-3 and TRBJ1-3; no clear D. Germline lookup yields CDR1 MNHEY and CDR2 SVGEGT. The V end lost 6 bases, the J end lost 0 bases, and 3 bases lay between the germline ends. This CDR3 contains 12 residues. Written as DNA, the CDR3 is TGTGCCAGCAGACCCTCTGGAAACACCATATATTTT. This gives the protein CASRPSGNTIYF.

This clone came up a few times. This chain links TRBV19 with TRBJ2-1; 7 nucleotides line up with TRBD2. CDR1 is LNHDA, CDR2 SQIVND, per germline (reference sequence). J was trimmed by 3 bases and V by 7 bases; bases with no gene match: 6. The CDR3 has 14 amino acids. The CDR3 loop reads CASNPPGGYNEQFF. The DNA for the CDR3 is TGTGCCAGTAACCCTCCGGGAGGCTACAATGAGCAGTTCTTC.